These 15 T cell receptor beta chains were sequenced from one sample in a study of shared clonotypes between healthy human individuals. The table came from immunoSEQ multiplex PCR; TCRdb's copy has only in-frame clones and leaves some out. The table shows about 2.3 million clones, with around 93% occurring only once. Specimen: naive CD4+ T cells from PBMCs. Sample subset: CD45RA+ positively selected. The receptor set was obtained from a man aged 18 to 30 in good health. Some clones in this sample may be carry-over from other donors' samples.

This chain joins TRBV5-1 and TRBJ2-7, with D possibly being TRBD1 (6 bases). Germline-derived CDR1 and CDR2 are SGHRS and YFSETQ. There are 12 residues in the CDR3. V was pared by 4 bases and J by 6 bases, with 11 bases between. The CDR3 protein is CASSVTGSEQYF. The CDR3 nucleotides are TGCGCCAGCAGCGTGACAGGTTCCGAGCAGTACTTC.

The CDR3 is CASTGQGQFF. CDR3 nucleotides: TGTGCCAGCACTGGACAGGGGCAGTTCTTC. The chain carries TRBV6-1 and TRBJ2-1; TRBD1 aligns across 8 bases. Looked up from germline, CDR1 is MNHNS and CDR2 is SASEGT. V was pared by 7 bases and J by 12 bases, with 2 bases of the junction left unmatched. The CDR3 sequence is 10 residues long.

This chain joins TRBV21-1 and TRBJ2-3; TRBD1, the table's D call, lacks a check against the DNA. TRBV21-1 has pseudogene status. This CDR3 spans 17 amino acids. CDR3 sequence (DNA): TGTGCCAGCAGCCCCTACCGGAGTCGGACAGGGGGAGATACGCAGTATTTT. It specifies CASSPYRSRTGGDTQYF.

V and J are TRBV5-1 and TRBJ2-1, with 10 bases matching TRBD2. The CDR3 extends over 16 amino acids. V was clipped by 4 bases and J by 6 bases; unmatched bases: 10. Germline CDR1 SGHRS, CDR2 YFSETQ. This CDR3 reads CASSPSGLAVLNEQFF. In DNA, the CDR3 is TGCGCCAGCAGCCCATCAGGACTAGCGGTACTCAATGAGCAGTTCTTC.

V and J are TRBV7-2 and TRBJ1-1; no reliable D call. Trimming removed 1 base at V and 1 base at J, with 7 bases between. CDR1 is SGHTA and CDR2 is FQGNSA in the germline V gene. This CDR3 contains 14 residues. In DNA, the CDR3 is TGTGCCAGCAGCTTAGTATTTACGAACACTGAAGCTTTCTTT. This sequence encodes CASSLVFTNTEAFF.

This chain connects TRBV27 to TRBJ2-7, with D possibly matching TRBD2 (5 bases). Germline CDR1 is MNHEY and CDR2 is SMNVEV (reference sequence). This CDR3 contains 14 residues. V lost 6 bases to trimming and J lost 2 bases, with 14 bases between them. This CDR3 reads CASSKPGTTYEQYF. The CDR3 region has the DNA TGTGCCAGCAGCAAACCGGGAACGACCTACGAGCAGTACTTC.

The chain joins TRBV6-1 to TRBJ1-4, with D maybe TRBD1 (5 bases). Trimming removed 8 bases at V and 3 bases at J, with 13 bases between. Germline V gene data show CDR1 as MNHNS and CDR2 as SASEGT. This CDR3 comprises 14 residues. In nucleotides, the CDR3 is TGTGCCAGCCACGTGGGACGGGCTAATGAAAAACTGTTTTTT. This encodes CASHVGRANEKLFF.

The V call is TRBV7-9, the J call TRBJ2-5; a possible D gene is TRBD2 (5 bases). This CDR3 has 14 amino acids. Germline V gene data show CDR1 as SEHNR and CDR2 as FQNEAQ (reference sequence). The V end lost 5 bases, the J end lost 4 bases, and 14 bases lay between the germline ends. Here the CDR3 reads CASSLRVSGETQYF. The CDR3 DNA is TGTGCCAGCAGCCTGCGGGTAAGCGGAGAGACCCAGTACTTC.

The chain combines TRBV9 with TRBJ2-3; the match to TRBD2 covers 9 bases. The CDR3 has 17 amino acids. Germline lookup yields CDR1 SGDLS and CDR2 YYNGEE. Germline trimming cut 4 bases from V and 6 bases from J; bases unmatched to any gene: 15. The CDR3 here is CASSSGALSGRGDTQYF. As DNA, the CDR3 is TGTGCCAGCAGCTCCGGCGCCCTTAGCGGGAGAGGGGATACGCAGTATTTT. Variable domain in full (rest from reference TRBV9 and TRBJ2-3): DSGVTQTPKHLITATGQRVTLRCSPRSGDLSVYWYQQSLDQGLQFLIQYYNGEERAKGNILERFSAQQFPDLHSELNLSSLELGDSALYFCASSSGALSGRGDTQYFGPGTRLTVL.

A note on this clone: The sample contains more than one DNA sequence encoding this CDR3. V and J are TRBV5-1 and TRBJ2-3, with a possible D match to TRBD2 (5 bases). The CDR3 spans 15 residues. The ends were cut back, 0 bases at V and 4 bases at J, with 12 bases in the middle. Germline lookup yields CDR1 SGHRS and CDR2 YFSETQ. In DNA form, the CDR3 reads TGCGCCAGCAGCTTGGGGCTAGCTGGGCCAGATACGCAGTATTTT. Translated: CASSLGLAGPDTQYF. Based on the CDR3 plus reference TRBV5-1 and TRBJ2-3, the full variable domain is KAGVTQTPRYLIKTRGQQVTLSCSPISGHRSVSWYQQTPGQGLQFLFEYFSETQRNKGNFPGRFSGRQFSNSRSEMNVSTLELGDSALYLCASSLGLAGPDTQYFGPGTRLTVL.

The chain couples TRBV6-6 to TRBJ2-5, with D unclear. Germline values: CDR1 MNHNY, CDR2 SVGAGI (reference sequence). There are 11 residues in the CDR3. The V and J ends lost 6 bases and 2 bases respectively, with 4 bases between them. CDR3 DNA sequence: TGTGCCAGCAGGGTACAAGAGACCCAGTACTTC. The encoded protein is CASRVQETQYF.

Points on this clone: This CDR3 is also generated by other DNA sequences in the sample. The chain employs TRBV28 and TRBJ2-7, with a tentative D call TRBD2 (6 bases). CDR3 length: 14 amino acids. CDR1 MDHEN and CDR2 SYDVKM come from the germline V gene. V was trimmed by 1 base and J by 2 bases, leaving 9 bases between them. The DNA of the CDR3 is TGTGCCAGCAGTTTATCCGGGAGCCCCTACGAGCAGTACTTC. This encodes CASSLSGSPYEQYF. The complete variable domain, with remaining parts taken from reference TRBV28 and TRBJ2-7, reads DVKVTQSSRYLVKRTGEKVFLECVQDMDHENMFWYRQDPGLGLRLIYFSYDVKMKEKGDIPEGYSVSREKKERFSLILESASTNQTSMYLCASSLSGSPYEQYFGPGTRLTVT.

This chain uses TRBV19 with TRBJ2-1, with 8 bases that match TRBD2. The J segment lost 0 bases and the V segment lost 5 bases, leaving 9 bases of the junction unmatched. The CDR3 runs 17 residues. CDR1 is LNHDA and CDR2 is SQIVND in the germline V gene (reference sequence). Here the CDR3 DNA reads TGTGCCAGTAGTTCTTTAGCGGGGTCCTACTCCTACAATGAGCAGTTCTTC. It translates to CASSSLAGSYSYNEQFF.

J is TRBJ2-1 and V is TRBV28; 10 bases align to TRBD2. There are 16 residues in the CDR3. V lost 4 bases, J lost 2 bases, and 5 bases stayed unmatched. The germline gives CDR1 MDHEN, CDR2 SYDVKM. CDR3 bases: TGTGCCAGCAGTTCCGCCCTAGCGGGGGCCTACAATGAGCAGTTCTTC. Translating gives CASSSALAGAYNEQFF.

The J gene is TRBJ1-1, the V gene TRBV30; a weak D match, TRBD1 (5 bases). Between the trimmed V and J ends, which lost 3 bases and 0 bases, there was a span of 5 bases. This CDR3 contains 12 residues. Germline V gives CDR1 GTSNPN, CDR2 SVGIG (reference sequence). CDR3 in DNA: TGTGCCTGGAGAGGGGTGAACACTGAAGCTTTCTTT. It encodes CAWRGVNTEAFF.